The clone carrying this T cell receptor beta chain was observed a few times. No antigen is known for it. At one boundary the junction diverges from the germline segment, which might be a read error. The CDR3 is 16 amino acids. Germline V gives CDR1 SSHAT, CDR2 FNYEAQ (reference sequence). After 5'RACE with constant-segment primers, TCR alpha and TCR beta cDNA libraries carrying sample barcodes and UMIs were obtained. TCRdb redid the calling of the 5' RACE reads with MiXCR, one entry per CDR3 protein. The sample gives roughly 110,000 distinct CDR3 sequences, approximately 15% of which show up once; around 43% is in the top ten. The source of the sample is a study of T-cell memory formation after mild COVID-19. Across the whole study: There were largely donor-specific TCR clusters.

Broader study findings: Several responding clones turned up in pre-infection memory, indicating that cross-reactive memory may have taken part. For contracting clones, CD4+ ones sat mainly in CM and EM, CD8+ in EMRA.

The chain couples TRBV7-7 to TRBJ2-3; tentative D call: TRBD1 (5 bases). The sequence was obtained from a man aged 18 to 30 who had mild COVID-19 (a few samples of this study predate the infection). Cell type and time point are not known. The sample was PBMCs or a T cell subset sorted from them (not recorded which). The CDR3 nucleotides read TGTGCTAGCAGCTTAGTACCAGGGTCTAGCACAGATACGCAGTATTTT. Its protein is CASSLVPGSSTDTQYF.